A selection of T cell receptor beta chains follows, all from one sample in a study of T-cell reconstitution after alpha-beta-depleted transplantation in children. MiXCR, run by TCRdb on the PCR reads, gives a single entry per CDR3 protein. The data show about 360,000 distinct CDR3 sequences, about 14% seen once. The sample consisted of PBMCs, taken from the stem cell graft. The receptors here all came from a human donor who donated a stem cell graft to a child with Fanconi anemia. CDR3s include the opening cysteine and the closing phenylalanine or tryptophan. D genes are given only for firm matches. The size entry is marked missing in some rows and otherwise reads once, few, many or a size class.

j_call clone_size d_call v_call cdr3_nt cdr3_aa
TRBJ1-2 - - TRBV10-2 TGCGCCAGCACTAGACCCGGGACCGTCTATGGCTACACCTTC CASTRPGTVYGYTF
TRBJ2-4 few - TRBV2 TGTGCCAGCAGAGCAAACCAGGGGGGCATAAACATTCAGTACTTC CASRANQGGINIQYF
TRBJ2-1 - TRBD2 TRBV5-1 TGCGCCAGCAGCTTGGAGCGGGGGGGTAATGAGCAGTTCTTC CASSLERGGNEQFF
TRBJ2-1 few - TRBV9 TGTGCCAGCAGCGTAGGGGGTGGGGGACTCCAATACAATGAGCAGTTCTTC CASSVGGGGLQYNEQFF
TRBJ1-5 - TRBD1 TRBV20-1 TGCAGTGCTAGAGGAAGCGGGACAGCCGATCAGCCCCAGCATTTT CSARGSGTADQPQHF
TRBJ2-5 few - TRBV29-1 TGCAGCGTTGAAAGGGGAGAAGAGACCCAGTACTTC CSVERGEETQYF
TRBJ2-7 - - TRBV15 TGTGCCACCAGCAGAGATACTAAGGACGAGCAGTACTTC CATSRDTKDEQYF
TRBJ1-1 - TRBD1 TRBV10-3 TGTGCCATCAGGCCTACAGGGGCCAACACTGAAGCTTTCTTT CAIRPTGANTEAFF
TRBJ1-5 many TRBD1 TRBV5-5 TGTGCCAGCAGTCGGGACAGGGGAGGCTATCAGCCCCAGCATTTT CASSRDRGGYQPQHF
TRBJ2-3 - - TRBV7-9 TGTGCCAGCAGCCAGGGGGCGGGGGGCGGTGAAGATACGCAGTATTTT CASSQGAGGGEDTQYF
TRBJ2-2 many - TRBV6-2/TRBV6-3 TGTGCCAGCCGGGGCGGGGAGCTGTTTTTT CASRGGELFF
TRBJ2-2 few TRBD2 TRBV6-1 TGTGCCAGCAGTGAAGGACTAGCGGGGGGATTATCCGGGGAGCTGTTTTTT CASSEGLAGGLSGELFF
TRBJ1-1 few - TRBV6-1 TGTGCCAGCGGGAGGGGTGGGGACACTGAAGCTTTCTTT CASGRGGDTEAFF